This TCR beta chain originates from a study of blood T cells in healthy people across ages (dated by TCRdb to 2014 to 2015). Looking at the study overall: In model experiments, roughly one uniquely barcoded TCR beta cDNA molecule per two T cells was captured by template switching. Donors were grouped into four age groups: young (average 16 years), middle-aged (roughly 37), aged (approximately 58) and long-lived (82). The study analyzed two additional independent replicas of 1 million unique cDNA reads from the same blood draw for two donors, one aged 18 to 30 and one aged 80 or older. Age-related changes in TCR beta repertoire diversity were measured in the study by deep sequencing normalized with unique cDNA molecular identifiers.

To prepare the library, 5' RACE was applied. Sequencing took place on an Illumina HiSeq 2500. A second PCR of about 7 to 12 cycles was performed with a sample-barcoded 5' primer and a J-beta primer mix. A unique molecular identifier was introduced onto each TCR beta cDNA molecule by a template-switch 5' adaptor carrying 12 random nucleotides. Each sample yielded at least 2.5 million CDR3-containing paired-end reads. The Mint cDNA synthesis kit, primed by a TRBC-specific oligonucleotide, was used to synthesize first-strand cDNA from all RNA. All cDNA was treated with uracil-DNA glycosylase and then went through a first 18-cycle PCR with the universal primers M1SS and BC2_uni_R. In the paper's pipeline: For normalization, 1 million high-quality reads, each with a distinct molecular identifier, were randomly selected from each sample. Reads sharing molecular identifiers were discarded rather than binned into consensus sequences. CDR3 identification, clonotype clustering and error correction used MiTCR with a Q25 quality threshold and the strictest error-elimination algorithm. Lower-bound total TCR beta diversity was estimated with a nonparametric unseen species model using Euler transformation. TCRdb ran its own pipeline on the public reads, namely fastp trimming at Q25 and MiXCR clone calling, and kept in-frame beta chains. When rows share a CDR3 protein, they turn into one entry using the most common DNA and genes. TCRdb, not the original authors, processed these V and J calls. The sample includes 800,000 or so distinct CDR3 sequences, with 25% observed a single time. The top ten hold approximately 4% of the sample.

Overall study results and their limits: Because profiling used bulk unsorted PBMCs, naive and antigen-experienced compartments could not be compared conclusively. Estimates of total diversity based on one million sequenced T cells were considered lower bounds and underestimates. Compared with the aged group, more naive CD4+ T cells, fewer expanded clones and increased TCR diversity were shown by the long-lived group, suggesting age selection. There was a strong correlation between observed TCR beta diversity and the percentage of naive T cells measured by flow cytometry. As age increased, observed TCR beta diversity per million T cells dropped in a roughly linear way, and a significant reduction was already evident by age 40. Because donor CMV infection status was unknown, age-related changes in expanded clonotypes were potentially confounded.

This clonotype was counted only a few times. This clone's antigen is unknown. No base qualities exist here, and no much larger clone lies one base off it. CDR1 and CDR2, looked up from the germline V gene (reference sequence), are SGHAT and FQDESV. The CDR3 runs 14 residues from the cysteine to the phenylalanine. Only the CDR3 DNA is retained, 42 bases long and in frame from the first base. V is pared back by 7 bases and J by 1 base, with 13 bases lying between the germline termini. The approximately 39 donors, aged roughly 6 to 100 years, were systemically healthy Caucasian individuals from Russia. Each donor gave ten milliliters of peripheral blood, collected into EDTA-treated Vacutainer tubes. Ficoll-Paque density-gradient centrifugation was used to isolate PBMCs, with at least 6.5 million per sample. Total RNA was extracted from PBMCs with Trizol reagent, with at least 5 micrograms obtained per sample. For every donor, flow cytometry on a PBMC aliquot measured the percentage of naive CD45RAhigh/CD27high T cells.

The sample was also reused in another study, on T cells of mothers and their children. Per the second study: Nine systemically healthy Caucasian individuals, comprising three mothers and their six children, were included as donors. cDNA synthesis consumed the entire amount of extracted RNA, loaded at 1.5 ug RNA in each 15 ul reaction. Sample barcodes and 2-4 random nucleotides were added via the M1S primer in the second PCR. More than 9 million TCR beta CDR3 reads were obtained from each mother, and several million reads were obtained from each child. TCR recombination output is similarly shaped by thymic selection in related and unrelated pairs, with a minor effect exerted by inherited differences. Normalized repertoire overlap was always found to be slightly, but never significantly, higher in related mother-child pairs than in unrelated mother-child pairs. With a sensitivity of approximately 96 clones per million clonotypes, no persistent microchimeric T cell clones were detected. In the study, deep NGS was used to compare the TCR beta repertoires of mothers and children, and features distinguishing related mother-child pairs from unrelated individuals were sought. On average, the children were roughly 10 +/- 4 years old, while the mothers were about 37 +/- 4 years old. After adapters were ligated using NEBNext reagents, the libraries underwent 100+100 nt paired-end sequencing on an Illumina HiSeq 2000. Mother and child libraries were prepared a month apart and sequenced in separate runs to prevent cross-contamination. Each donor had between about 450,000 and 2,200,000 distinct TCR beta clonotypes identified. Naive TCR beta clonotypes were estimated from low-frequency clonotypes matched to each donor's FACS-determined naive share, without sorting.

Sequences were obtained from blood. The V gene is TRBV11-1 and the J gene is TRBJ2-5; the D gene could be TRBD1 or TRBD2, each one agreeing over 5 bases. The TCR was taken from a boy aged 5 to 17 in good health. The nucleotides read TGTGCCAGCACCCCATGGGGGACCCAAGAGACCCAGTACTTC. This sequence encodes CASTPWGTQETQYF.